This TCR beta chain was captured by sequencing in a study of tumor-infiltrating lymphocytes in primary liver carcinoma. Background on the study: Stage T1-T3 N0M0 tumors measured about 4.2 to 10 cm at most.

The template, around 540 ng total RNA, yielded TCR beta cDNA made with a constant-region primer. Generation of the TCR beta libraries relied on three nested multiplex PCR rounds using slightly modified ARM-PCR. For 10 cycles apiece, the opening two PCR rounds ran with TRBV1-TRBV30 forward primers and a C-beta reverse primer. One entry per CDR3 protein, called by TCRdb with MiXCR from the multiplex PCR reads. The sample contains approximately 300,000 distinct CDR3 sequences, around three fifths of which appear only once. This CDR3 is built from 13 residues. Germline CDR1 GTSNPN, CDR2 SVGIG (reference sequence). V was cut by 5 bases and J by 2 bases, with 9 bases left in between. Researchers drew blood RNA from unsorted whole blood and extracted germline DNA as well. Overall study findings and caveats: Against blood, tumors held a significantly higher top-250-clone fraction (p = 0.039). Tumor region pairs outstripped tumor-adjacent and tumor-blood pairs in overlap.

This clonotype was detected only a few times. What it binds is not known. This chain connects TRBV30 to TRBJ2-2; D not resolved. The specimen was peripheral blood. This receptor was obtained from a man between 40 and 49 years old with primary liver carcinoma and hepatitis B virus infection. The CDR3 reads CAWLYRNTGELFF. In DNA, the CDR3 is TGTGCCTGGTTATACAGAAACACCGGGGAGCTGTTTTTT.